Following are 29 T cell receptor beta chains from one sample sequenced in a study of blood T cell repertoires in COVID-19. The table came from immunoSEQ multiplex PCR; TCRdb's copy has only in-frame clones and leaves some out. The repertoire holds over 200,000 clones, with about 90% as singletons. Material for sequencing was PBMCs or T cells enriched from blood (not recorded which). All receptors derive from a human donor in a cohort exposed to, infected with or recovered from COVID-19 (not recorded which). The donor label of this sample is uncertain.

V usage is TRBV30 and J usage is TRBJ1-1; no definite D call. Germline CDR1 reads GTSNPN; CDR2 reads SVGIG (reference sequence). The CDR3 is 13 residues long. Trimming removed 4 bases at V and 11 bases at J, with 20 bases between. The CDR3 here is CAWTTLSLGRAFF. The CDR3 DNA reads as TGTGCCTGGACCACATTAAGCCTTGGGAGGGCTTTCTTT.

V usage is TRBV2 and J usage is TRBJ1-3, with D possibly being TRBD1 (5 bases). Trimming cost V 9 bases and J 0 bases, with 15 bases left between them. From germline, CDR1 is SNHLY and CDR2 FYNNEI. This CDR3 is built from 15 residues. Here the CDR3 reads CARGVLGSSGNTIYF. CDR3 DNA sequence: TGTGCCAGAGGGGTATTAGGAAGCTCTGGAAACACCATATATTTT.

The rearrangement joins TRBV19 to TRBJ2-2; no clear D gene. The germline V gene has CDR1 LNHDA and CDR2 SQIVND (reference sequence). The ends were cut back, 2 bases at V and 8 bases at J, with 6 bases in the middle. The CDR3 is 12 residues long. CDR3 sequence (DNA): TGTGCCAGTAGTATAAGCCCGGGGGAGCTGTTTTTT. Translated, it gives CASSISPGELFF.

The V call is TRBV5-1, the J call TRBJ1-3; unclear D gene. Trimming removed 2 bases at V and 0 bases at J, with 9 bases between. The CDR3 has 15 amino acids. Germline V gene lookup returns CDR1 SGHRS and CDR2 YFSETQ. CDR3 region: CASSFGVHSGNTIYF. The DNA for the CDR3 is TGCGCCAGCAGCTTTGGAGTTCACTCTGGAAACACCATATATTTT.

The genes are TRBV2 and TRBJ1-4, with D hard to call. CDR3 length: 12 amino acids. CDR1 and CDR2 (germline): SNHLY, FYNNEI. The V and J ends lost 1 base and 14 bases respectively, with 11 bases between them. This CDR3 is CASSEDRHQLFF. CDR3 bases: TGTGCCAGCAGTGAAGACCGACATCAGCTGTTTTTT.

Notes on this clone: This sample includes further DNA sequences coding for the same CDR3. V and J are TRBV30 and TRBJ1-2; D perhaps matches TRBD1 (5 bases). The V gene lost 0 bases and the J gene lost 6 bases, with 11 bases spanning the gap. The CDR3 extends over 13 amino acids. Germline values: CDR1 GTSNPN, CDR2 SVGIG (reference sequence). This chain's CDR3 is CAWSVGRVDGYTF. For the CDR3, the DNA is TGTGCCTGGAGTGTAGGCAGGGTGGATGGCTACACCTTC.

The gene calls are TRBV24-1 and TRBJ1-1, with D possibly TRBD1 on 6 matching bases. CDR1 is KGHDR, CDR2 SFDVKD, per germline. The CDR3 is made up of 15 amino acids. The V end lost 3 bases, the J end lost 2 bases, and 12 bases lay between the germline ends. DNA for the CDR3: TGTGCCACCAGTGATCCAGAGACAGGAAACACTGAAGCTTTCTTT. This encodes CATSDPETGNTEAFF.

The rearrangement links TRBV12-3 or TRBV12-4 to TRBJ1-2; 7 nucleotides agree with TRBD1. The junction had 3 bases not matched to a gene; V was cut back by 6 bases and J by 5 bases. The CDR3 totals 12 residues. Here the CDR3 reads CASRQGGYGYTF. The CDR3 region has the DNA TGTGCCAGCAGGCAGGGGGGATATGGCTACACCTTC.

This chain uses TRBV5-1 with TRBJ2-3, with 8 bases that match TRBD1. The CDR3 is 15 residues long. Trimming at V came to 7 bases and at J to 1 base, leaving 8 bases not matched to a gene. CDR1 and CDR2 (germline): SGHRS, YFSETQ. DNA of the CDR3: TGCGCCAGCGGGGGACAGGCCTTACGCACAGATACGCAGTATTTT. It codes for CASGGQALRTDTQYF.

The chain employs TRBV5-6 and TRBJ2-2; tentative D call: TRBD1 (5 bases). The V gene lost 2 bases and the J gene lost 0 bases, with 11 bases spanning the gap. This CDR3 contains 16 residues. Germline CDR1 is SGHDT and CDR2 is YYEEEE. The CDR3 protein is CASSLEGASNTGELFF. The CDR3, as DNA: TGTGCCAGCAGCTTAGAAGGGGCGTCGAACACCGGGGAGCTGTTTTTT. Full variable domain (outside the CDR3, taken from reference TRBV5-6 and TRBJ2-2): DAGVTQSPTHLIKTRGQQVTLRCSPKSGHDTVSWYQQALGQGPQFIFQYYEEEERQRGNFPDRFSGHQFPNYSSELNVNALLLGDSALYLCASSLEGASNTGELFFGEGSRLTVL.

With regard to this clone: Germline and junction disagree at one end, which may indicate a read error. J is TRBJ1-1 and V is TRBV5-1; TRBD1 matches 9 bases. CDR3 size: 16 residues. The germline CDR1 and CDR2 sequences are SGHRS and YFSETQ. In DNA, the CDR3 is TGCGCCAGCAGCCGAGACCCGGGACAGGGCAACACTAAAGCTTTCTTT. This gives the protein CASSRDPGQGNTKAFF. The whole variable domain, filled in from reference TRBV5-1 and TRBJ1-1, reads KAGVTQTPRYLIKTRGQQVTLSCSPISGHRSVSWYQQTPGQGLQFLFEYFSETQRNKGNFPGRFSGRQFSNSRSEMNVSTLELGDSALYLCASSRDPGQGNTKAFFGQGTRLTVV.

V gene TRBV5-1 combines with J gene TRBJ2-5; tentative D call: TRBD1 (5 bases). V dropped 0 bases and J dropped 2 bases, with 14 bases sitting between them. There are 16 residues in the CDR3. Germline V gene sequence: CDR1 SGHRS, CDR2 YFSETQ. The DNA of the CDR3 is TGCGCCAGCAGCTTGGCCGCTTTCGCAGGGCAAGAGACCCAGTACTTC. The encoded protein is CASSLAAFAGQETQYF.

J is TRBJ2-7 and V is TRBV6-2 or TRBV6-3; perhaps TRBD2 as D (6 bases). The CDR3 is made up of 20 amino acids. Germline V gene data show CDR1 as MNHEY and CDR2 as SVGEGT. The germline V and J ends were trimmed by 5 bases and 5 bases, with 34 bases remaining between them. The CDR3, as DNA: TGTGCCAGCAGTACCTCAATTCCGTCCACGGACGGGGACTTTGAGGACGAGCAGTACTTC. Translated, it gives CASSTSIPSTDGDFEDEQYF.

The CDR3 nucleotides read TGTGCCAGCAGGTCTAAGACCGGATTTACGGGGACCCAGTACTTC. Encoded protein: CASRSKTGFTGTQYF. The genes are TRBV2 and TRBJ2-5; no firm D call. Germline assignment: CDR1 SNHLY and CDR2 FYNNEI. CDR3 length: 15 residues. Between the trimmed V and J ends, which lost 6 bases and 7 bases, there was a span of 21 bases.

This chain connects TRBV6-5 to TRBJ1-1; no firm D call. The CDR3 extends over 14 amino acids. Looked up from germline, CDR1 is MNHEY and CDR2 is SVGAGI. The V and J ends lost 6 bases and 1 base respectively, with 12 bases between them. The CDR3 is CASSHPPGNTEAFF. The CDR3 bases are TGTGCCAGCAGCCATCCTCCGGGGAACACTGAAGCTTTCTTT.

The CDR3 loop reads CASSPPGQGTPYNEQFF. CDR3 in DNA: TGTGCCAGCTCACCACCGGGACAGGGGACCCCCTACAATGAGCAGTTCTTC. The chain links TRBV18 to TRBJ2-1; 10 bases fit TRBD1. V shed 0 bases and J 2 bases; nucleotides not matched to a gene: 4. Germline CDR1 KGHSH, CDR2 LQKENI. There are 17 residues in the CDR3.

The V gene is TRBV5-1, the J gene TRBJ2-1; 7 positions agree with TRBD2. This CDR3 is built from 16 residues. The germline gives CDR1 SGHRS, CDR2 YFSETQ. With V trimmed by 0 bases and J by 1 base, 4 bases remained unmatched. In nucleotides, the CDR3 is TGCGCCAGCAGCTTGGTTAGCGGGCTGTCCTACAATGAGCAGTTCTTC. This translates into CASSLVSGLSYNEQFF.

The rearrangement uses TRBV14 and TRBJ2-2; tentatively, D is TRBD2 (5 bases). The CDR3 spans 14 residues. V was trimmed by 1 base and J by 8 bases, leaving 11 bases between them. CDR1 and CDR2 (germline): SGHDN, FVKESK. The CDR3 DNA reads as TGTGCCAGCAGCCAAGGGGAGAGGTTAGGGGAGCTGTTTTTT. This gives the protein CASSQGERLGELFF.

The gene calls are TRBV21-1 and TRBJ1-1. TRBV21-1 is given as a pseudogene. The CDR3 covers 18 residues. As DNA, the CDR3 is TGTGCCAGCAGCCTAAGGGGCACGGGACTGATATCGAACACTGAAGCTTTCTTT. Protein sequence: CASSLRGTGLISNTEAFF.

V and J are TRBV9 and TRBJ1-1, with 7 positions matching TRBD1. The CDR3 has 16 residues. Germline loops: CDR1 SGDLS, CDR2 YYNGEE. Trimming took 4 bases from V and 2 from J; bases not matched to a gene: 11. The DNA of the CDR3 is TGTGCCAGCAGCACTGGGACAGTTTGGGCTAACACTGAAGCTTTCTTT. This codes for CASSTGTVWANTEAFF.

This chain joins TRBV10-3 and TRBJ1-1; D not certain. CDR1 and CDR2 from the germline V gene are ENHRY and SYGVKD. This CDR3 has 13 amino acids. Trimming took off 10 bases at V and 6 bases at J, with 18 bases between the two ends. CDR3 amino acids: CATGDPPMPEAFF. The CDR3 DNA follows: TGTGCCACGGGAGACCCTCCAATGCCTGAAGCTTTCTTT.

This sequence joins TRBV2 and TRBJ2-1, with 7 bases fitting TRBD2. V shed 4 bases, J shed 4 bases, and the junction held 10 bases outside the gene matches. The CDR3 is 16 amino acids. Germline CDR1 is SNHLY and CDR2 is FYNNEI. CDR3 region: CASSGTESGDYNEQFF. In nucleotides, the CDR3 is TGTGCCAGCAGTGGGACGGAAAGCGGGGATTACAATGAGCAGTTCTTC.

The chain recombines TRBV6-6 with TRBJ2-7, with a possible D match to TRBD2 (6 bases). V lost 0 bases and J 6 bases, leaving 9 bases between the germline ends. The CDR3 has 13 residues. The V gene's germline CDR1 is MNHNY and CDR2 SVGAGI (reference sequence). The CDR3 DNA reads TGTGCCAGCAGTTACTCAGGAGGGACCGAGCAGTACTTC. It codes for CASSYSGGTEQYF.

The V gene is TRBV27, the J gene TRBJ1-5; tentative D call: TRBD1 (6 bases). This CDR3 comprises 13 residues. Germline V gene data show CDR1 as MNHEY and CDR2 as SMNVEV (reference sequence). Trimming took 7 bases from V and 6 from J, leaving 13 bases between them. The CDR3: CASTHRVGQPQHF. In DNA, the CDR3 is TGTGCCAGCACCCACAGGGTGGGTCAGCCCCAGCATTTT.

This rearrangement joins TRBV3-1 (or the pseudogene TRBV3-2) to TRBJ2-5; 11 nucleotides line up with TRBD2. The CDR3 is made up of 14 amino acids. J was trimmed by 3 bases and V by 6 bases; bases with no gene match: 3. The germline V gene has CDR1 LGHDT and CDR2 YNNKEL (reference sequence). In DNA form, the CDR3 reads TGTGCCAGCAGTCCGGGACTAGCGGAAGAGACCCAGTACTTC. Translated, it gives CASSPGLAEETQYF.

The CDR3 spells CASSVSGGRGSNQPQHF. The CDR3 DNA is TGTGCCAGCAGTGTCAGCGGGGGGCGCGGGAGCAATCAGCCCCAGCATTTT. The rearrangement uses TRBV6-1 and TRBJ1-5; perhaps TRBD1 as D (6 bases). Between the trimmed V and J ends, which lost 4 bases and 1 base, there was a span of 17 bases. This CDR3 is 17 amino acids long. The germline V gene encodes CDR1 MNHNS and CDR2 SASEGT.

In DNA, the CDR3 is TGCGCCAGCAGTCCTCTAAACCGGGACAGGGTCACAGATACGCAGTATTTT. This codes for CASSPLNRDRVTDTQYF. V and J are TRBV5-1 and TRBJ2-3; 9 bases align to TRBD1. Germline V gene sequence: CDR1 SGHRS, CDR2 YFSETQ. This CDR3 has 17 residues. J was trimmed by 2 bases and V by 5 bases; bases with no gene match: 12.

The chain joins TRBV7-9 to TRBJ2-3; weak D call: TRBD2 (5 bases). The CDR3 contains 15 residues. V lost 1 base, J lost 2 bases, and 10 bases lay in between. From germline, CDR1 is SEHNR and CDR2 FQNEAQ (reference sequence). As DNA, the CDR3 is TGTGCCAGCAGCTTAGGACCGGGATACACAGATACGCAGTATTTT. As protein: CASSLGPGYTDTQYF.

This chain's CDR3 is CASSPTTGERQPQHF. The CDR3, as DNA: TGTGCCAGCTCACCTACTACAGGGGAACGCCAGCCCCAGCATTTT. This chain links TRBV18 with TRBJ1-5; TRBD1 aligns across 7 bases. Germline V gene data show CDR1 as KGHSH and CDR2 as LQKENI. The V segment lost 3 bases and the J segment 7 bases; nucleotides outside the gene matches: 9. The CDR3 sequence is 15 residues long. Using reference TRBV18 and TRBJ1-5 for the parts outside the CDR3, the full variable domain is NAGVMQNPRHLVRRRGQEARLRCSPMKGHSHVYWYRQLPEEGLKFMVYLQKENIIDESGMPKERFSAEFPKEGPSILRIQQVVRGDSAAYFCASSPTTGERQPQHFGDGTRLSIL.